The source of this T cell receptor beta chain is a study of cytomegalovirus exposure and HLA in healthy donors (dated by TCRdb to 2016 to 2017). About the investigation overall: According to a later analysis, one platform produced both the roughly 130 validation repertoires and the roughly 650 repertoires of the first cohort. In addition to the first cohort of around 670 subjects, a separate validation cohort of over 90 different subjects was used. The study aimed to test whether signatures of past pathogen exposure could be identified by cataloging public T cell receptors. The study combined high-throughput TCR immunosequencing, statistical association of individual TCRs with disease status, and machine learning to predict cytomegalovirus infection status.

Via the germline V gene, CDR1 is MNHNS and CDR2 SASEGT. V has 4 bases trimmed and J has 1 base trimmed; junction bases matching no gene number 3. The CDR3 numbers 14 residues from cysteine through phenylalanine. CDR3 DNA is the only sequence kept; it has 42 bases, read in frame from the first base. The library relied on the immunoSEQ multiplex PCR assay. As for the original processing: To diagnose cytomegalovirus status from the catalog of TCR beta chain sequences, a statistical classification framework was built. This is the immuneACCESS table as TCRdb keeps it, with only in-frame sequences that have V and J called. A part of the clones is gone; compared with another copy, unresolved V genes explain less than half, and the rest is unexplained. Clonal size and the V and J genes are those of that table, whereas D and trimming came from the DNA. Here the sample has about 190,000 clones; about 82% occur a single time. Over 1.1% of the sample is held by the ten biggest clonotypes.

The donors were included in the validation cohort of over a hundred subjects, a group kept apart from the approximately 670-subject first cohort. Findings and caveats that apply to the study as a whole: In vitro tests confirmed that three of the cytomegalovirus-associated TCR beta chains recognize cytomegalovirus antigens. The study listed over 150 TCR beta chains as associated with cytomegalovirus. According to the authors, the approach could potentially be generalized to other disease states and immunological phenotypes. While some public TCRs were present in many individuals, most TCR sequences turned up only very rarely across donors. A later analysis had no HLA typing for the validation cohort, so co-occurrence there was scored across all 110 or so repertoires. In both the original and validation cohorts, the classifier was reported to diagnose cytomegalovirus status with high specificity and sensitivity. A later analysis found that TCRs clustered in the first cohort also tended to co-occur in the roughly 120 validation repertoires, with approximately 95% of cluster scores above 0.

As regards this clone: Its antigen is currently not known. Per-nucleotide qualities are absent, and no much larger clonotype sits a single base away.

This receptor was obtained from a young woman in good health and CMV-seronegative. Sequenced sample: PBMCs. The chain links TRBV6-1 with TRBJ2-5, and TRBD2 aligns with 7 junction nucleotides. The nucleotide sequence reads as follows: TGTGCCAGCAGTGCTAGCGGCACCCAAGAGACCCAGTACTTC. It translates to CASSASGTQETQYF.